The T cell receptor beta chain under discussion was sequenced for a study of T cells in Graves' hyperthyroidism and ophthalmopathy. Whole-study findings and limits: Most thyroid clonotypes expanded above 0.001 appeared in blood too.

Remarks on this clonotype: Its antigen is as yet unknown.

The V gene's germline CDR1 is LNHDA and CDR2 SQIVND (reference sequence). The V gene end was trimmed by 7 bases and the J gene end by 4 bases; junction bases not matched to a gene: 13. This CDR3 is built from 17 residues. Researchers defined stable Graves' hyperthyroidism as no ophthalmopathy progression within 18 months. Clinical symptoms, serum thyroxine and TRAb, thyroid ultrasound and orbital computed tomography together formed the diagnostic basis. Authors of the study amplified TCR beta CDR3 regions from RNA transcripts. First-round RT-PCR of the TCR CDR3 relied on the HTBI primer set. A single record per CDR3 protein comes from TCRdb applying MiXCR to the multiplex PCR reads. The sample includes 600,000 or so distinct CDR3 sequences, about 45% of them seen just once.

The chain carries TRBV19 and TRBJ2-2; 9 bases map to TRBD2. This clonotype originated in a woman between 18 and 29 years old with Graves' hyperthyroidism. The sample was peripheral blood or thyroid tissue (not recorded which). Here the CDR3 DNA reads TGTGCCAGTACTACACTTATAGCGGGAGCGAGCACCGGGGAGCTGTTTTTT. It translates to CASTTLIAGASTGELFF.